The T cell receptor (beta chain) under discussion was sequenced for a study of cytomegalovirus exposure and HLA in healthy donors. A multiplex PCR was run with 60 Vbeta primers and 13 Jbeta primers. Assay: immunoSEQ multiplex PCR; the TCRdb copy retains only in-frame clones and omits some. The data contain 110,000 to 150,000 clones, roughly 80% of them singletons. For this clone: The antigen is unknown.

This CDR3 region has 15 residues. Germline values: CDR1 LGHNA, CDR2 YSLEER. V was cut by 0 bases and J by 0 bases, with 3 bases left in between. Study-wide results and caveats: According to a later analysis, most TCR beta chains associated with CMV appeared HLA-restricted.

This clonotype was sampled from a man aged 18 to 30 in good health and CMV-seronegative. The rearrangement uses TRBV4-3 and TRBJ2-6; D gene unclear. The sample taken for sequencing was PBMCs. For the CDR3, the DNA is TGCGCCAGCAGCCAAGACTACTCTGGGGCCAACGTCCTGACTTTC. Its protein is CASSQDYSGANVLTF.